What follows are 3 T cell receptor beta chains derived from one specimen sequenced in a study of blood T cell repertoires in COVID-19. Profiling relied on immunoSEQ multiplex PCR, and the TCRdb table lists in-frame clones only, not all of them. The sample includes about 23,000 clones, roughly 94% of them seen just once. Sequencing input: peripheral blood. These receptors were collected from a woman in her forties or fifties with active COVID-19.

V and J are TRBV4-2 and TRBJ2-1; 11 positions match TRBD2. Germline V gives CDR1 LGHNA, CDR2 YNFKEQ. V lost 4 bases, J lost 7 bases, and 9 bases stayed unmatched. The length of the CDR3 is 16 residues. Written as DNA, the CDR3 is TGTGCCAGCAGCCGCGGACTAGCGGGCGAGGGGAATGAGCAGTTCTTC. Protein product: CASSRGLAGEGNEQFF.

J is TRBJ2-7 and V is TRBV28; a weak D match, TRBD2 (5 bases). The CDR3 length is 15 residues. Trimming removed 4 bases at V and 2 bases at J, with 15 bases between. From germline, CDR1 is MDHEN and CDR2 SYDVKM. In nucleotides, the CDR3 is TGTGCCAGCAGTTCCCAAGCGGTTTTGACCTACGAGCAGTACTTC. The encoded protein is CASSSQAVLTYEQYF.

The gene calls are TRBV19 and TRBJ1-2; D is perhaps TRBD1 (5 bases). Germline V gene sequence: CDR1 LNHDA, CDR2 SQIVND (reference sequence). Trimming left V 2 bases short and J 4 bases short, with 17 bases between. The CDR3 spans 16 residues. As DNA, the CDR3 is TGTGCCAGTAGTATACAGCAGGACATACTCGGCTATGGCTACACCTTC. It translates to CASSIQQDILGYGYTF.